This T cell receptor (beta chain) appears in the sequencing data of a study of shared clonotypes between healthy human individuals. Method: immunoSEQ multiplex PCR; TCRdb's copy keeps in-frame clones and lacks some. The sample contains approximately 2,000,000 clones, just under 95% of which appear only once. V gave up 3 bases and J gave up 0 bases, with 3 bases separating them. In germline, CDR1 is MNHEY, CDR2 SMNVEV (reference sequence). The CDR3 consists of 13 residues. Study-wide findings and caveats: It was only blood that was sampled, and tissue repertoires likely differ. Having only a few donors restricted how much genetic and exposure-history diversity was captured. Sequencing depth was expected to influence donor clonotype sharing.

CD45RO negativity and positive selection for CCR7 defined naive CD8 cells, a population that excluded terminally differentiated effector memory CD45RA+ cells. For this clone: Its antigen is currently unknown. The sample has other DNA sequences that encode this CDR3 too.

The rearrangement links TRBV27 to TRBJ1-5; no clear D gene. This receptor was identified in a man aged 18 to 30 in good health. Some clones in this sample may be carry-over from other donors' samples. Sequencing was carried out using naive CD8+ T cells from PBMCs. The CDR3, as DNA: TGTGCCAGCAGTTTCTTTAGCAATCAGCCCCAGCATTTT. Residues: CASSFFSNQPQHF.